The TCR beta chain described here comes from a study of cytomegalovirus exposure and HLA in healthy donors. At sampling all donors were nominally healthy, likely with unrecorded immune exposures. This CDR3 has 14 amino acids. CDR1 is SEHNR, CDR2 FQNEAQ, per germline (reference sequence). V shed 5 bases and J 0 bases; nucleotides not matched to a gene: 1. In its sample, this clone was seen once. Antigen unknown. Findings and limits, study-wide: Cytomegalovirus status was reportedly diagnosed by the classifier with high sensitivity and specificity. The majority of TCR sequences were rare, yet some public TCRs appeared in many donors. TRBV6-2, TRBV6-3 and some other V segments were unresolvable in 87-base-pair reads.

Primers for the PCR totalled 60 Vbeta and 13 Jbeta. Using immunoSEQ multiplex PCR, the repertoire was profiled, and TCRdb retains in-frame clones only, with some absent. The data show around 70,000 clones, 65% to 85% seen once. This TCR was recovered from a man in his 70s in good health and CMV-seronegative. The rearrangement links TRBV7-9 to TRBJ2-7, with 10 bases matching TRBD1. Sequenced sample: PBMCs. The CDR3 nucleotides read TGTGCCAGCAGCAGGACAGGGGGCTCCTACGAGCAGTACTTC. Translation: CASSRTGGSYEQYF.